These 4 T cell receptor beta chains share one sample of origin, sequenced in a study of breast tumors, draining lymph nodes, adjacent tissues. TCRdb re-analysed the multiplex PCR reads in MiXCR, keeping a single row per CDR3 protein. Of around 130,000 distinct CDR3 sequences listed, roughly 33% are singletons. Breast cancer patients provided tissue from their axillary draining lymph nodes. Material for sequencing was axillary lymph node tissue. The receptors stem from a female donor with breast cancer. Some clones in this sample may be carry-over from other donors' samples.

The chain combines TRBV9 with TRBJ1-1, with D tentatively TRBD1 (6 bases). The CDR3 spans 18 residues. V was cut by 0 bases and J by 1 base, with 19 bases left in between. Germline V gives CDR1 SGDLS, CDR2 YYNGEE. CDR3 nucleotide sequence: TGTGCCAGCAGCGTAGTCGGGGGCGAGGGGGAAGGGAACACTGAAGCTTTCTTT. This gives the protein CASSVVGGEGEGNTEAFF. Combining the CDR3 with reference TRBV9 and TRBJ1-1 gives the whole variable domain DSGVTQTPKHLITATGQRVTLRCSPRSGDLSVYWYQQSLDQGLQFLIQYYNGEERAKGNILERFSAQQFPDLHSELNLSSLELGDSALYFCASSVVGGEGEGNTEAFFGQGTRLTVV.

This clonotype was recorded once. The chain recombines TRBV11-2 with TRBJ1-2; 9 bases match TRBD1. There are 14 residues in the CDR3. V gave up 2 bases and J gave up 8 bases; unmatched junction bases: 6. Germline CDR1 reads SGHAT; CDR2 reads FQNNGV. As DNA, the CDR3 is TGTGCCAGCAGCTTAAATACAGGGGGCGGGGGCTACACCTTC. Protein: CASSLNTGGGGYTF.

This clonotype was picked up many times. This chain joins TRBV7-2 and TRBJ2-7; 9 bases fit TRBD1. Trimming cost V 5 bases and J 4 bases; bases outside gene matches: 6. CDR3 length: 14 amino acids. Germline CDR1 and CDR2: SGHTA and FQGNSA. The CDR3 DNA reads TGTGCCAGCAGCCTAGGGACAGGGATGTACGAGCAGTACTTC. The encoded protein is CASSLGTGMYEQYF.

At least ten counts were recorded for this clonotype. One end of the junction does not line up with germline, which may come from a read error. This rearrangement joins TRBV20-1 to TRBJ2-1; D remains unclear. This CDR3 region has 14 residues. Germline-derived CDR1 and CDR2 are DFQATT and SNEGSKA (reference sequence). CDR3 sequence: CSASHYSSYTEQFF. The CDR3, as DNA: TGCAGTGCTTCCCACTATTCCTCCTACACTGAGCAGTTCTTC.